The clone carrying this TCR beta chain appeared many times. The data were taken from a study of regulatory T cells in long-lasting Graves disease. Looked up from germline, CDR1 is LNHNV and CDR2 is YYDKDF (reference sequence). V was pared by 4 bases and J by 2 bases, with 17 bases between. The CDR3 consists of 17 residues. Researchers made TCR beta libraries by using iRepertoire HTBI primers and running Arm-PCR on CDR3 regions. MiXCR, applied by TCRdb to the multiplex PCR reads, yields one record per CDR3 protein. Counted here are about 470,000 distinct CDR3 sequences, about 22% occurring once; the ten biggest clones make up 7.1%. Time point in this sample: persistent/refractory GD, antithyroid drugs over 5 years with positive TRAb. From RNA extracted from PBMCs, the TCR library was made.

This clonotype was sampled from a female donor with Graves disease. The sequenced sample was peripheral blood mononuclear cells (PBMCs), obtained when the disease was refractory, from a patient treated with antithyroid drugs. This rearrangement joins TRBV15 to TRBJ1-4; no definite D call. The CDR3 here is CATSKSSSGVTNEKLFF. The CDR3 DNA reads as TGTGCCACCAGCAAATCTTCGTCCGGGGTCACTAATGAAAAACTGTTTTTT.